The 18 T cell receptor beta chains below all came from one sample that was sequenced in a study of T cells in Graves' hyperthyroidism and ophthalmopathy. From RNA transcripts, TCR beta CDR3 regions were amplified. With the HTBI primer set, the TCR CDR3 went through a first round of RT-PCR. TCRdb processed the multiplex PCR reads anew with MiXCR; each CDR3 protein has one entry. The sample lists a few hundred thousand distinct CDR3 sequences, 20% to 25% occurring once. The sample was blood. These receptor sequences come from a middle-aged man with Graves' hyperthyroidism.

In this sample, this clonotype turned up a few times. The chain uses TRBV29-1 and TRBJ2-7; 11 bases line up with TRBD1. Germline loops: CDR1 SQVTM, CDR2 ANQGSEA. V gave up 5 bases and J gave up 2 bases; unmatched junction bases: 2. The CDR3 is 13 amino acids. The CDR3 coding sequence is TGCAGCGTTACGGGACAGGGGGCCTACGAGCAGTACTTC. This sequence encodes CSVTGQGAYEQYF.

The chain recombines TRBV12-3 or TRBV12-4 with TRBJ2-1; 10 bases map to TRBD2. The CDR3 spans 15 residues. J lost 8 bases, V lost 7 bases, and 11 bases had no gene match. CDR3 sequence reads: CASIKTSGVTDEQFF. DNA of the CDR3: TGTGCCAGCATCAAAACTAGCGGGGTGACCGATGAGCAGTTCTTC.

This clonotype was observed at least ten times. This rearrangement joins TRBV7-3 to TRBJ2-1, with D maybe TRBD2 (6 bases). Trimming removed 6 bases from V and 3 bases from J, with 12 bases in between. The CDR3 runs to 14 residues. The germline V gene encodes CDR1 SGHTA and CDR2 FQGTGA. CDR3 in DNA: TGTGCCAGCAGTTTTAGCGGCTACTACAATGAGCAGTTCTTC. This sequence encodes CASSFSGYYNEQFF.

This clonotype was recorded at least ten times. V usage is TRBV7-3 and J usage is TRBJ2-3, with 9 bases identical to TRBD2. Germline V gives CDR1 SGHTA, CDR2 FQGTGA. With V trimmed by 0 bases and J by 6 bases, 4 bases remained unmatched. This CDR3 has 15 residues. CDR3 DNA sequence: TGTGCCAGCAGCTTAACTAGCGGGAGTCAGGATACGCAGTATTTT. Its translation: CASSLTSGSQDTQYF.

Points on this clonotype: A read error may be the cause here, since a much bigger clone is one base away. The genes are TRBV20-1 and TRBJ2-7, with D possibly TRBD1 on 7 matching bases. CDR1 DFQATT and CDR2 SNEGSKA come from the germline V gene (reference sequence). This CDR3 region has 15 residues. The CDR3 loop reads CSASSGRGANYGQYF. The CDR3 DNA is TGCAGTGCTAGTAGCGGCAGGGGGGCAAACTACGGGCAGTACTTC.

The V gene is TRBV12-5, the J gene TRBJ2-3; TRBD2 matches 11 bases. Germline loops: CDR1 LGHNT, CDR2 FRNRAP. The CDR3 spans 16 residues. Trimming removed 6 bases from V and 0 bases from J; junction bases left unmatched: 5. In nucleotides, the CDR3 is TGTGCTAGTGGCTCTAGCGGGAGGCTAAGCACAGATACGCAGTATTTT. Its translation is CASGSSGRLSTDTQYF.

There are a few counts of this clonotype. The chain joins TRBV5-1 to TRBJ2-1; D gene ambiguous. Trimming shortened V by 4 bases and J by 10 bases, and 9 bases separated the two germline ends. Germline V gene data show CDR1 as SGHRS and CDR2 as YFSETQ. The CDR3 is 11 amino acids. Written as DNA, the CDR3 is TGCGCCAGCAGCCAGACATTCGAGCAGTTCTTC. It yields the protein CASSQTFEQFF.

Comment on this clonotype: A much bigger clone sits one base away, suggesting this may be a read error. The chain combines TRBV20-1 with TRBJ2-7, with TRBD2 matching over 8 bases. The germline CDR1 and CDR2 sequences are DFQATT and SNEGSKA (reference sequence). The CDR3 length is 15 residues. In nucleotides, the CDR3 is TGCGGTGCTAGAGATTCTAGCGGGCCTATCTACGAGCAGTACTTC. Translated, it gives CGARDSSGPIYEQYF.

The chain is built from TRBV4-1 and TRBJ2-7; 7 bases align to TRBD1. V lost 1 base to trimming and J lost 7 bases; unmatched junction nucleotides: 7. CDR1 is MGHRA and CDR2 is YSYEKL in the germline V gene. CDR3 length equals 14 residues. CDR3 sequence reads: CASSQVEGAEEQYF. CDR3 nucleotide sequence: TGCGCCAGCAGCCAAGTTGAGGGGGCTGAGGAGCAGTACTTC.

On this clonotype: Sequence at one end of the junction differs from germline and may be a read error. The chain employs TRBV3-1 and TRBJ2-1, with D possibly being TRBD1 (6 bases). The CDR3 is made up of 14 amino acids. Germline CDR1 LGHDT, CDR2 YNNKEL (reference sequence). CDR3 amino acids: CANSQDTGTNEQFF. CDR3 nucleotides: TGTGCCAACAGCCAAGATACAGGGACGAATGAGCAGTTCTTC.

This clonotype was recorded many times. This chain links TRBV29-1 with TRBJ1-1; TRBD1 aligns across 7 bases. In germline, CDR1 is SQVTM, CDR2 ANQGSEA. The CDR3 runs 14 residues. After removal of 6 bases from V and 1 base from J, the junction contained 8 bases not matched to a gene. As DNA, the CDR3 is TGCAGCGTAGCAATGGGACAGACGAACACTGAAGCTTTCTTT. Translated, it gives CSVAMGQTNTEAFF. The variable domain in full, completed from reference TRBV29-1 and TRBJ1-1, reads SAVISQKPSRDICQRGTSLTIQCQVDSQVTMMFWYRQQPGQSLTLIATANQGSEATYESGFVIDKFPISRPNLTFSTLTVSNMSPEDSSIYLCSVAMGQTNTEAFFGQGTRLTVV.

The table lists this clonotype with a few counts. The CDR3 loop is CASSDSGGINTGELFF. The CDR3, as DNA: TGTGCCAGCAGCGATAGCGGGGGGATAAACACCGGGGAGCTGTTTTTT. This chain connects TRBV3-1 to TRBJ2-2, with TRBD2 matching 10 bases. The V and J ends lost 5 bases and 2 bases, in that order; junction bases with no gene match: 5. Germline CDR1 and CDR2: LGHDT and YNNKEL (reference sequence). CDR3 length: 16 residues.

This clonotype appeared many times. The genes are TRBV7-9 and TRBJ2-1; the match to TRBD2 covers 12 bases. CDR3 length: 22 amino acids. Germline CDR1 SEHNR, CDR2 FQNEAQ (reference sequence). V shed 2 bases and J 9 bases; nucleotides not matched to a gene: 26. CDR3 in DNA: TGTGCCAGCAGCTTAAGATCCGGGACAGGGGAGCCGCTAGCGGGAGGGCCGGGTGAGCAGTTCTTC. Protein sequence: CASSLRSGTGEPLAGGPGEQFF.

In its sample, this clonotype was seen a few times. J is TRBJ2-7 and V is TRBV7-9; TRBD1 agrees at 7 bases. The V and J ends lost 5 bases and 7 bases, in that order; junction bases with no gene match: 11. This CDR3 contains 14 residues. Germline CDR1 SEHNR, CDR2 FQNEAQ (reference sequence). CDR3 amino acids: CASSLTGRPEEQYF. CDR3 in DNA: TGTGCCAGCAGCCTGACAGGGAGACCTGAAGAGCAGTACTTC.

This clonotype was detected only a few times. This chain joins TRBV11-2 and TRBJ2-7; 8 positions match TRBD2. Unmatched junction bases numbered 6, after V lost 1 base and J lost 4 bases. The CDR3 covers 15 residues. Germline V gene lookup returns CDR1 SGHAT and CDR2 FQNNGV. In DNA, the CDR3 is TGTGCCAGCAGCTTAGGTAGCGGGGCCGGTTACGAGCAGTACTTC. Residues: CASSLGSGAGYEQYF.

The rearrangement links TRBV7-9 to TRBJ2-1; tentative D call: TRBD1 (5 bases). The CDR3 sequence is 11 residues long. Germline V gives CDR1 SEHNR, CDR2 FQNEAQ (reference sequence). V lost 5 bases, J lost 12 bases, and 11 bases lay in between. In DNA, the CDR3 is TGTGCCAGCAGCCCCTCGCAGGGGCAGTTCTTC. Protein product: CASSPSQGQFF.

A few counts support this clonotype. The rearrangement uses TRBV7-3 and TRBJ2-2; D remains ambiguous. Germline assignment: CDR1 SGHTA and CDR2 FQGTGA. Deletions cut 10 bases from V and 7 bases from J, with 22 bases between. The CDR3 consists of 15 residues. The CDR3 DNA reads as TGTGCCACCCCCCCGAGATTGGGCATAGGCGGGGAGCTGTTTTTT. Amino acids: CATPPRLGIGGELFF.

This chain joins TRBV9 and TRBJ1-2; 9 bases are shared with TRBD1. V was clipped by 0 bases and J by 2 bases; unmatched bases: 2. CDR1 and CDR2 from the germline V gene are SGDLS and YYNGEE. The CDR3 is 15 amino acids. CDR3 DNA: TGTGCCAGCAGCGTAGACAGGGGGCGGAACTATGGCTACACCTTC. This encodes CASSVDRGRNYGYTF. The whole variable domain, remainder taken from reference TRBV9 and TRBJ1-2, is DSGVTQTPKHLITATGQRVTLRCSPRSGDLSVYWYQQSLDQGLQFLIQYYNGEERAKGNILERFSAQQFPDLHSELNLSSLELGDSALYFCASSVDRGRNYGYTFGSGTRLTVV.